A single sample is the source of the 10 T cell receptor beta chains below, sequenced in a study of cytomegalovirus exposure and HLA in healthy donors. PCR used 60 Vbeta primers and 13 Jbeta primers. Libraries were prepared by immunoSEQ multiplex PCR; TCRdb keeps only in-frame clonotypes and omits some of them. The table has roughly 180,000 clones, 8.5% to 10% seen once. The specimen was PBMCs. All receptors derive from a woman aged 25 to 45 in good health and CMV-seropositive.

The genes are TRBV21-1 and TRBJ1-1. TRBV21-1 constitutes a pseudogene. The CDR3 contains 13 residues. The CDR3 loop reads CASSMREHTEAFF. The CDR3 DNA reads as TGTGCCAGCAGCATGCGGGAGCACACTGAAGCTTTCTTT.

This clone was seen a handful of times. The V call is TRBV10-1, the J call TRBJ2-3; D is perhaps TRBD1 (6 bases). Trimming shortened V by 3 bases and J by 7 bases, and 8 bases separated the two germline ends. The CDR3 contains 12 residues. Germline V gives CDR1 WNHNN, CDR2 SYGVQD (reference sequence). CDR3 in amino acids: CASSDRGNTQYF. For the CDR3, the DNA is TGCGCCAGCAGTGACAGGGGAAATACGCAGTATTTT.

The chain combines TRBV19 with TRBJ1-3; D unclear. The CDR3 has 15 residues. Trimming took 3 bases from V and 2 from J, leaving 11 bases between them. From germline, CDR1 is LNHDA and CDR2 SQIVND (reference sequence). The CDR3 spells CASSMGPSTGNTIYF. The CDR3 DNA follows: TGTGCCAGTAGTATGGGCCCGTCCACTGGAAACACCATATATTTT.

The gene calls are TRBV15 and TRBJ2-1; TRBD2 matches at 10 bases. Unmatched junction bases numbered 14, after V lost 0 bases and J lost 3 bases. Germline V gene sequence: CDR1 LNHNV, CDR2 YYDKDF (reference sequence). The CDR3 contains 20 residues. CDR3 bases: TGTGCCACCAGCAGAGATCGGTTTGGTAGCGGGAGGTCGGGCTACAATGAGCAGTTCTTC. Encoded protein: CATSRDRFGSGRSGYNEQFF.

This clone has only a few counts. The chain combines TRBV29-1 with TRBJ2-3, with 8 bases lining up with TRBD2. Germline V CDR1 and CDR2: SQVTM, ANQGSEA. The CDR3 sequence is 18 residues long. V shed 0 bases and J 6 bases; nucleotides not matched to a gene: 17. Here the CDR3 reads CSVEDPGAGDWTKDTQYF. The CDR3, as DNA: TGCAGCGTTGAAGATCCAGGAGCGGGAGATTGGACGAAGGATACGCAGTATTTT.

This clone turned up a few times. This chain links TRBV2 with TRBJ1-1; D is uncertain. Germline V CDR1 and CDR2: SNHLY, FYNNEI. CDR3 length: 13 residues. V was pared by 6 bases and J by 6 bases, with 14 bases between. CDR3 loop: CASRDGGIPEAFF. As DNA, the CDR3 is TGTGCCAGCAGGGACGGCGGGATCCCTGAAGCTTTCTTT.

This clone was seen a handful of times. The rearrangement links TRBV9 to TRBJ2-1, with D possibly being TRBD2 (6 bases). Germline CDR1 is SGDLS and CDR2 is YYNGEE. The CDR3 loop spans 15 amino acids. The germline V and J ends were trimmed by 7 bases and 3 bases, with 17 bases remaining between them. The CDR3 loop reads CASRGPREIYNEQFF. The CDR3 nucleotides are TGTGCCAGCCGGGGACCTCGGGAGATCTACAATGAGCAGTTCTTC.

There are a few counts of this clone. The rearrangement links TRBV10-3 to TRBJ2-5; 14 nucleotides agree with TRBD2. Trimming cost V 3 bases and J 3 bases; bases outside gene matches: 6. The CDR3 loop spans 17 amino acids. In germline, CDR1 is ENHRY, CDR2 SYGVKD. The CDR3 here is CAISEGTSGSGKETQYF. For the CDR3, the DNA is TGTGCCATCAGTGAAGGGACTAGCGGGAGCGGGAAAGAGACCCAGTACTTC.

In its sample, this clone was seen a few times. The rearrangement joins TRBV7-9 to TRBJ2-5; TRBD1 aligns across 11 bases. Looked up from germline, CDR1 is SEHNR and CDR2 is FQNEAQ (reference sequence). This CDR3 has 17 residues. V trimming: 2 bases; J trimming: 4 bases; junction bases outside the gene matches: 9. The CDR3 loop reads CASSLTLRDRGLETQYF. The CDR3 DNA reads as TGTGCCAGCAGCTTAACCCTCCGGGACAGGGGGTTAGAGACCCAGTACTTC. Full variable domain (rest looked up from reference TRBV7-9 and TRBJ2-5): DTGVSQNPRHKITKRGQNVTFRCDPISEHNRLYWYRQTLGQGPEFLTYFQNEAQLEKSRLLSDRFSAERPKGSFSTLEIQRTEQGDSAMYLCASSLTLRDRGLETQYFGPGTRLLVL.

This clone has only a few counts. The chain couples TRBV5-1 to TRBJ1-5; no firm D call. V was pared by 0 bases and J by 9 bases, with 7 bases between. The CDR3 consists of 12 residues. Germline V lookup: CDR1 SGHRS, CDR2 YFSETQ. The CDR3 protein is CASSLEGGPQHF. Written as DNA, the CDR3 is TGCGCCAGCAGCTTGGAAGGCGGGCCCCAGCATTTT.